The 8 T cell receptor beta chains below all came from one sample that was sequenced in a study of blood T cell repertoires in COVID-19. Sequenced by immunoSEQ multiplex PCR; TCRdb stores in-frame clones only, minus some. The sample includes 150,000 to 200,000 clones, approximately 90% of them seen just once. Sequencing was done on a sample of peripheral blood. The receptors come from a man aged 55 to 69 with active or convalescent COVID-19.

The J gene is TRBJ2-5, the V gene TRBV5-1; 11 bases are shared with TRBD1. J lost 5 bases, V lost 4 bases, and 10 bases had no gene match. The CDR3 spans 16 residues. Germline CDR1 and CDR2: SGHRS and YFSETQ. The DNA for the CDR3 is TGCGCCAGCAGCATCTCAGGACAGGGGGCAAGGGAGACCCAGTACTTC. Its protein is CASSISGQGARETQYF.

Details on this clone: The identical CDR3 is also encoded by other nucleotide sequences in the sample. The chain couples TRBV5-1 to TRBJ1-3; a possible D gene is TRBD1 (6 bases). Trimming cost V 1 base and J 0 bases, with 11 bases left between them. This CDR3 contains 16 residues. The V gene's germline CDR1 is SGHRS and CDR2 YFSETQ. The chain's CDR3 is CASSLLTGSSGNTIYF. The CDR3 nucleotides are TGCGCCAGCAGCTTGTTGACAGGCAGCTCTGGAAACACCATATATTTT.

This chain's CDR3 is CASSSGTGNQPQHF. The CDR3 region has the DNA TGTGCCAGCAGCTCAGGGACAGGGAATCAGCCCCAGCATTTT. This chain uses TRBV9 with TRBJ1-5; 9 nucleotides match TRBD1. Germline CDR1 reads SGDLS; CDR2 reads YYNGEE. The CDR3 has 14 amino acids. The trim removed 4 bases at V and 4 bases at J, leaving 3 bases unmatched.

The J gene is TRBJ1-5, the V gene TRBV11-2, with no clear D. From germline, CDR1 is SGHAT and CDR2 FQNNGV. CDR3 size: 13 residues. Trimming stripped 5 bases from V and 4 bases from J, with 9 bases between. CDR3 loop: CASSPNRNQPQHF. The CDR3 coding sequence is TGTGCCAGCAGCCCCAATAGAAATCAGCCCCAGCATTTT.

This sequence joins TRBV11-2 and TRBJ1-6; D remains unclear. CDR3 size: 15 residues. V shed 3 bases and J shed 8 bases, with 14 bases lying between them. Germline CDR1 SGHAT, CDR2 FQNNGV. This CDR3 is CASSFLASPYSPLHF. In nucleotides, the CDR3 is TGTGCCAGCAGCTTCCTAGCCTCCCCCTATTCACCCCTCCACTTT.

This chain uses TRBV6-5 with TRBJ2-2; 8 positions agree with TRBD2. With V trimmed by 4 bases and J by 2 bases, 3 bases remained unmatched. This CDR3 has 15 residues. Germline CDR1 reads MNHEY; CDR2 reads SVGAGI. CDR3 sequence: CASSFSGGNTGELFF. CDR3 bases: TGTGCCAGCAGTTTCAGCGGGGGAAACACCGGGGAGCTGTTTTTT.

The chain recombines TRBV6-6 with TRBJ1-5; possibly TRBD1 for D (5 bases). This CDR3 has 15 residues. CDR1 and CDR2 from the germline V gene are MNHNY and SVGAGI (reference sequence). Trimming stripped 0 bases from V and 5 bases from J, with 11 bases between. The CDR3 is CASSYSGKGDQPQHF. DNA of the CDR3: TGTGCCAGCAGTTACTCGGGTAAAGGGGATCAGCCCCAGCATTTT.

The chain uses TRBV14 and TRBJ1-1, with a possible D match to TRBD1 (6 bases). This CDR3 is 16 amino acids long. CDR1 and CDR2 from the germline V gene are SGHDN and FVKESK. V shed 4 bases and J shed 4 bases, with 19 bases lying between them. The CDR3: CASSLRGGGAGTEAFF. DNA for the CDR3: TGTGCCAGCAGCCTCCGCGGTGGGGGCGCCGGCACTGAAGCTTTCTTT.